This is a list of T cell receptor beta chains from one sample in a study of cytomegalovirus exposure and HLA in healthy donors. Assay used: immunoSEQ multiplex PCR; TCRdb lists only in-frame clones, some missing. Among about 110,000 clones listed, more than 60% were seen once. Sequencing was carried out using PBMCs. Source of these receptors: a female donor in good health and CMV-seropositive. Each CDR3 is given without its conserved first and last residue.

TRBJ2-7	TRBV5-1	ASRRDNFYYEQY
TRBJ2-3	TRBV19	ASRDRASTDTQY
TRBJ1-1	TRBV7-3	ASSLQGAAEAF
TRBJ1-2	TRBV11-2	ASSLLTGMGGYT
TRBJ2-7	TRBV7-8	ASSLVTSGSFNEQY
TRBJ2-3	TRBV7-6	ASSPPRLAGFTDTQY
TRBJ1-3	TRBV15	ATSRQGAPGQNTIY
TRBJ1-2	TRBV28	ASRLQGIANNYGYT
TRBJ2-5	TRBV11-2	ASSLGLAGVTETQY
TRBJ2-2	TRBV5-4	ASSSQGQGGELF
TRBJ2-2	TRBV4-2	ASSQDTSGANTGELF
TRBJ1-6	TRBV18	ASSPSRREETLH
TRBJ2-1	TRBV5-1	ASSLGASGTPQEQF
TRBJ2-1	TRBV7-2	ASSLTSGQGIYEQF
TRBJ1-1	TRBV20-1	SARTGTEAF
TRBJ2-7	TRBV5-1	ASSLGTGSSYEQY
TRBJ2-1	TRBV5-1	ASSQRLAGVNEQF
TRBJ2-1	TRBV27	ASSFQGQGYHEQF
TRBJ2-4	TRBV18	ASSPPTGSGAKNIQY
TRBJ2-3	TRBV6-5	ASSYSRDTDTQY
TRBJ2-1	TRBV9	ASSVDGRLAEQRNEQF
TRBJ2-5	TRBV18	ASSLTERETQY
TRBJ2-7	TRBV2	ASSEAGGVYEQY
TRBJ2-7	TRBV19	ASSISFRIDRGYEQY
TRBJ1-2	TRBV6-1	ASTLTDNYGYT
TRBJ1-2	TRBV29-1	SVGTGTYDYGYT
TRBJ2-3	TRBV30	AWSARRADTQY
TRBJ2-5	TRBV10-3	AISGQEGQETQY
TRBJ2-7	TRBV29-1	SVETSNSYEQY
TRBJ2-7	TRBV18	ASSPGTGGHEQY
TRBJ2-3	TRBV6-1	ASRGQSTDTQY
TRBJ2-7	TRBV28	ASSGLALSYEQY
TRBJ2-7	TRBV7-2	ASSTDYYEQY
TRBJ1-5	TRBV19	ASSIPGRHRFQPQH
TRBJ1-6	TRBV19	ASQESGNSPLH
TRBJ2-3	TRBV28	ASRRGHGTQY
TRBJ1-1	TRBV5-4	ASSLNSNTEAF
TRBJ1-4	TRBV2	ASSEDRGIRKLF
TRBJ2-2	TRBV4-3	ASSQMTTGGGDGELF
TRBJ1-5	TRBV6-1	ASSSWQGDQPQH
TRBJ2-5	TRBV6-1	ASLRPGRAQETQY
TRBJ2-2	TRBV18	ASSQGADGELF
TRBJ2-2	TRBV6-5	ASSSDRGQNGELF
TRBJ2-5	TRBV18	ASSPRPDFQETQY
TRBJ2-4	TRBV30	AWLTSGNIQY
TRBJ2-1	TRBV29-1	SGGQVNEQF
TRBJ1-1	TRBV6-1	ASSETYAVGNTEAF
TRBJ2-2	TRBV18	ASSPSGQNTGELF
TRBJ1-1	TRBV29-1	SVRTGYRMNTEAF
TRBJ1-2	TRBV9	ASSGLSRDRVGANYGYT
TRBJ2-7	TRBV11-2	ASSFTRAGGPYEQY
TRBJ1-1	TRBV5-1	ASSFDFVTEAS
TRBJ2-5	TRBV7-9	ASSLRQGRGETQY